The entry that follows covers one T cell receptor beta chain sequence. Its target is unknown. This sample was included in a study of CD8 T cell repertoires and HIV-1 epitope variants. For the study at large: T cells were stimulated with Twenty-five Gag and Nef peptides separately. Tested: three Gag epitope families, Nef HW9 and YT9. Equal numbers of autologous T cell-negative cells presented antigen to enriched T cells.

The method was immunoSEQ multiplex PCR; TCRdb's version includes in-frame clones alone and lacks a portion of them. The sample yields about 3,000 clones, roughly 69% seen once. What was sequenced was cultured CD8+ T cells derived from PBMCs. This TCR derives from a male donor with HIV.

CDR3: CAIPGHYGYTF. As DNA, the CDR3 is TGTGCCATCCCGGGGCACTATGGCTACACCTTC. This sequence joins TRBV10-3 and TRBJ1-2; D possibly corresponds to TRBD1 (5 bases). The germline gives CDR1 ENHRY, CDR2 SYGVKD. Trimming took off 8 bases at V and 3 bases at J, with 7 bases between the two ends. This CDR3 spans 11 amino acids.